This is a list of T cell receptor beta chains from one sample in a study of control samples from healthy donors and cancer patients. The assay was immunoSEQ multiplex PCR, and TCRdb's table has in-frame clones only and misses some. This table has roughly 370,000 clones, approximately 90% appearing once. The sample taken for sequencing was PBMCs. All receptors come from a man between 40 and 49 years old with head and neck cancer. Each CDR3 is given with its conserved first and last residue. Each record gives: J gene, V gene, CDR3 protein.

J gene: TRBJ2-2; V gene: TRBV5-4; CDR3 protein: CASSLKAENTGELFF
J gene: TRBJ1-4; V gene: TRBV7-6; CDR3 protein: CASSLNFRGGERSNEKLFF
J gene: TRBJ1-1; V gene: TRBV5-1; CDR3 protein: CASSNSTVNTEAFF
J gene: TRBJ2-7; V gene: TRBV29-1; CDR3 protein: CSVGGEVAQGLADYEQYF
J gene: TRBJ1-6; V gene: TRBV4-3; CDR3 protein: CASSQARDSPLHF
J gene: TRBJ1-1; V gene: TRBV10-3; CDR3 protein: CATLRGDTEAFF
J gene: TRBJ1-2; V gene: TRBV29-1; CDR3 protein: CSVDEAPGYTF
J gene: TRBJ2-1; V gene: TRBV28; CDR3 protein: CASSYNSGTVSEQFF
J gene: TRBJ1-3; V gene: TRBV7-9; CDR3 protein: CASVRGGWTGNTIYF
J gene: TRBJ1-5; V gene: TRBV3-1/TRBV3-2; CDR3 protein: CASSPTQGWPQHF
J gene: TRBJ2-7; V gene: TRBV10-3; CDR3 protein: CAISSDRSEQYF
J gene: TRBJ1-6; V gene: TRBV13; CDR3 protein: CASSLRQGGNSPLHF
J gene: TRBJ2-7; V gene: TRBV19; CDR3 protein: CASSGAGQGSYEQYF
J gene: TRBJ2-7; V gene: TRBV5-1; CDR3 protein: CASSFILRDRGHEQYF
J gene: TRBJ1-1; V gene: TRBV29-1; CDR3 protein: CSVEVVGTEAFF